These 6 T cell receptor beta chains originate from one sample sequenced in a study of control samples from healthy donors and cancer patients. The table came from immunoSEQ multiplex PCR; TCRdb's copy has only in-frame clones and leaves some out. The sample lists 100,000 to 150,000 clones; 80% to 95% were seen once. Sample: blood. The origin of the receptors is a man aged 18 to 29 in good health.

A remark on this clone: Mismatch with germline at one junction end may stem from a read error. The V and J genes are TRBV19 and TRBJ1-1, with D perhaps matching TRBD1 (5 bases). Germline V gene lookup returns CDR1 LNHDA and CDR2 SQIVND (reference sequence). This CDR3 has 14 residues. Written as DNA, the CDR3 is TGTGCCAGTAGTTTATCGTGGGGGAACAGTGAAGCTTTCTTT. This codes for CASSLSWGNSEAFF.

The chain combines TRBV4-1 with TRBJ1-4; D is undetermined. The V gene lost 1 base and the J gene lost 4 bases, with 10 bases spanning the gap. CDR1 MGHRA and CDR2 YSYEKL come from the germline V gene. The length of the CDR3 is 15 residues. The CDR3 protein is CASSQVGVGNEKLFF. The CDR3 DNA reads TGCGCCAGCAGCCAAGTTGGTGTGGGTAATGAAAAACTGTTTTTT.

This chain joins TRBV11-2 and TRBJ2-4; tentatively, D is TRBD1 (5 bases). This CDR3 region has 15 residues. The V end lost 0 bases, the J end lost 7 bases, and 13 bases lay between the germline ends. CDR1 and CDR2 (germline): SGHAT, FQNNGV. The CDR3 nucleotides are TGTGCCAGCAGCTTAGATCGGCAGGGTGGGAACATTCAGTACTTC. It yields the protein CASSLDRQGGNIQYF. Filled out from reference TRBV11-2 and TRBJ2-4, the complete variable domain reads EAGVAQSPRYKIIEKRQSVAFWCNPISGHATLYWYQQILGQGPKLLIQFQNNGVVDDSQLPKDRFSAERLKGVDSTLKIQPAKLEDSAVYLCASSLDRQGGNIQYFGAGTRLSVL.

The chain uses TRBV7-6 and TRBJ2-3; D perhaps matches TRBD2 (5 bases). V lost 0 bases and J 2 bases, leaving 12 bases between the germline ends. The CDR3 is 16 residues long. The germline CDR1 and CDR2 sequences are SGHVS and FNYEAQ. The CDR3 here is CASSLAGLTPTDTQYF. The DNA of the CDR3 is TGTGCCAGCAGCTTAGCCGGACTGACTCCCACAGATACGCAGTATTTT.

The chain links TRBV2 to TRBJ2-1, with D possibly matching TRBD2 (7 bases). The CDR3 loop spans 10 amino acids. V lost 5 bases and J lost 13, with 9 bases in between. Germline V CDR1 and CDR2: SNHLY, FYNNEI. CDR3 sequence: CASSRGGQFF. CDR3 DNA: TGTGCCAGCAGTAGGGGGGGTCAGTTCTTC.

This clone was detected a few times. This chain uses TRBV11-2 with TRBJ1-1; no clear D gene. This CDR3 spans 11 amino acids. V was trimmed by 5 bases and J by 11 bases, leaving 12 bases between them. Germline V gene data show CDR1 as SGHAT and CDR2 as FQNNGV. The DNA for the CDR3 is TGTGCCAGCAGCCCCGGGCTGGGGGCTTTCTTT. It yields the protein CASSPGLGAFF.